The 22 T cell receptor beta chains in this list originate from one sample, sequenced in a study of T cells in women clearing cervical HPV infection. Libraries were prepared by immunoSEQ multiplex PCR; TCRdb keeps only in-frame clonotypes and omits some of them. The sample includes approximately 44,000 clones. The sample comprised blood buffy coat. The receptors shown here come from a woman aged 18 to 75 with a cervical HPV16 infection that either progressed to CIN3+ or cleared (not recorded which).

A word on this clone: The DNA ends 3 residues before the CDR3 does, and the rest of the CDR3 is filled in from the germline J gene. V is TRBV13 and J is TRBJ2-1; TRBD1 might be the D (6 bases). This CDR3 comprises 17 residues. Germline CDR1 is PRHDT and CDR2 is FYEKMQ (reference sequence). V lost 0 bases, J lost 3 bases, and 15 bases lay in between. The CDR3 DNA, read in part, is TGTGCCAGCAGCTTAGGGGGGGCGTCTTGGGTCTACAATGAG. It yields the protein CASSLGGASWVYNE. The CDR3 as a whole reads CASSLGGASWVYNEQFF.

Comment on this clone: Sequencing ends 3 residues short of the CDR3 end; the germline J gene provides the rest. The V and J genes are TRBV7-2 and TRBJ2-1; a weak D match, TRBD2 (5 bases). V dropped 5 bases and J dropped 4 bases, with 12 bases sitting between them. Germline V lookup: CDR1 SGHTA, CDR2 FQGNSA. This CDR3 is built from 14 residues. CDR3 loop: CASSPGGLYNEQFF. The sequenced CDR3 bases are TGTGCCAGCAGCCCTGGAGGACTTTACAATGAG.

As concerns this clone: The read gets to within 3 residues of the CDR3 end, and the germline J gene fills in the rest. This chain links TRBV7-3 with TRBJ2-1; 8 bases map to TRBD1. J was trimmed by 5 bases and V by 3 bases; bases with no gene match: 6. The CDR3 extends over 15 amino acids. The germline V gene encodes CDR1 SGHTA and CDR2 FQGTGA. CDR3 protein: CASSFTGGPNNEQFF. CDR3 DNA (partial): TGTGCCAGCAGCTTTACAGGGGGTCCTAACAATGAG.

As for this clone: The CDR3 is cut off 3 residues early in the read; its end comes from the germline J gene. This sequence joins TRBV5-1 and TRBJ2-6; D not certain. Trimming cost V 4 bases and J 0 bases, with 8 bases left between them. This CDR3 contains 15 residues. Germline V gives CDR1 SGHRS, CDR2 YFSETQ. Incomplete CDR3 DNA: TGCGCCAGCAGCACACAGAACTCTGGGGCCAACGTC. Protein sequence: CASSTQNSGANV. The full CDR3 protein reads CASSTQNSGANVLTF.

Comments on this clone: Coverage ceases 3 residues before the CDR3 finishes, and the germline J gene fills in the end. The rearrangement uses TRBV4-2 and TRBJ2-7, with a possible D match to TRBD1 (5 bases). Trimming took 0 bases from V and 4 from J, leaving 13 bases between them. Germline-derived CDR1 and CDR2 are LGHNA and YNFKEQ. CDR3 length: 15 residues. CDR3 sequence reads: CASSQDQGILYEQYF. The CDR3 bases that were read are TGTGCCAGCAGCCAAGATCAGGGCATCTTGTACGAG.

The CDR3 spells CASRGQNSPLFF. CDR3 bases read: TGTGCCAGCAGGGGACAGAATTCACCA. The V call is TRBV2, the J call TRBJ1-4; TRBD1 agrees at 7 bases. Read sequence stops 3 residues before the CDR3 end, and the germline J gene provides the missing end. The length of the CDR3 is 12 residues. CDR1 SNHLY and CDR2 FYNNEI come from the germline V gene. Full variable domain (outside the CDR3, taken from reference TRBV2 and TRBJ1-4): EPEVTQTPSHQVTQMGQEVILRCVPISNHLYFYWYRQILGQKVEFLVSFYNNEISEKSEIFDDQFSVERPDGSNFTLKIRSTKLEDSAMYFCASRGQNSPLFFGSGTQLSVL.

Comment on this clone: The observed sequence ends 3 residues before the CDR3 terminus, with the missing tail filled in from the germline J gene. The J gene is TRBJ2-3, the V gene TRBV7-9; 10 nucleotides align to TRBD1. Trimming removed 7 bases from V and 2 bases from J; junction bases left unmatched: 6. In germline, CDR1 is SEHNR, CDR2 FQNEAQ (reference sequence). This CDR3 has 15 amino acids. The part of the CDR3 DNA that was read is TGTGCCAGCAACCCGGACAGGGGGTCCACAGATACG. Protein product: CASNPDRGSTDT. The CDR3 in its entirety is CASNPDRGSTDTQYF. The full variable domain, with the rest looked up from reference TRBV7-9 and TRBJ2-3, is DTGVSQNPRHKITKRGQNVTFRCDPISEHNRLYWYRQTLGQGPEFLTYFQNEAQLEKSRLLSDRFSAERPKGSFSTLEIQRTEQGDSAMYLCASNPDRGSTDTQYFGPGTRLTVL.

A remark on this clone: The read halts 3 residues ahead of the CDR3 end, with the missing end drawn from the germline J gene. V usage is TRBV7-9 and J usage is TRBJ2-1; a weak D match, TRBD1 (8 bases). Germline V lookup: CDR1 SEHNR, CDR2 FQNEAQ (reference sequence). This CDR3 contains 15 residues. Trimming cost V 8 bases and J 4 bases, with 18 bases left between them. The covered CDR3 bases are TGTGCCAGCCAGGGGGCTAGCGGAATTTACAATGAG. This translates into CASQGASGIYNE. The complete CDR3 protein is CASQGASGIYNEQFF.

As for this clone: With the read ending 3 residues before the CDR3 end, the germline J gene is used to fill in that end. The V and J genes are TRBV19 and TRBJ2-5; D might be TRBD1 (6 bases). Per germline, CDR1 LNHDA and CDR2 SQIVND (reference sequence). V was cut by 5 bases and J by 4 bases, with 14 bases left in between. This CDR3 comprises 14 residues. The CDR3 bases that were read are TGTGCCAGTAGTCGTGTTGGCAGGGGAGAGACC. This codes for CASSRVGRGET. The full CDR3 protein reads CASSRVGRGETQYF.

Regarding this clone: Coverage ceases 3 residues before the CDR3 finishes, and the germline J gene fills in the end. The V call is TRBV7-9, the J call TRBJ2-7; 7 positions agree with TRBD1. The CDR3 length is 14 residues. V shed 4 bases and J 6 bases; nucleotides not matched to a gene: 9. Germline V gene lookup returns CDR1 SEHNR and CDR2 FQNEAQ (reference sequence). Here the CDR3 reads CASSSRDSPREQYF. The CDR3 DNA, read in part, is TGTGCCAGCAGCTCCCGGGACAGCCCGCGCGAG.

In the case of this clone: The CDR3 end lies 3 residues beyond the end of the read and is filled in from the germline J gene. The chain has TRBV20-1 and TRBJ2-1; D ambiguous. The CDR3 loop spans 17 amino acids. Trimming pared 5 bases from V and 0 bases from J, leaving 20 bases between. Germline V gene sequence: CDR1 DFQATT, CDR2 SNEGSKA (reference sequence). The sequenced CDR3 bases are TGCAGTGCTCGGCACAGACCACCCTCGAGCTCCTACAATGAG. This sequence encodes CSARHRPPSSSYNE. The CDR3 reads in full as CSARHRPPSSSYNEQFF.

The CDR3 bases that were read are TGCGCCAGCAGCTTGGCAGGGACCTACGAG. It translates to CASSLAGTYE. The whole CDR3 region reads CASSLAGTYEQYF. The V gene is TRBV5-1, the J gene TRBJ2-7, with D perhaps TRBD1 (5 bases). The CDR3 end falls 3 residues outside the read, so it is completed with the germline J gene. V was shortened by 0 bases and J by 2 bases, with 6 bases between the two germline ends. Germline V gene sequence: CDR1 SGHRS, CDR2 YFSETQ. The length of the CDR3 is 13 residues.

Comments on this clone: The read ends 3 residues before the CDR3 terminus; that terminus is restored from the germline J gene. The rearrangement uses TRBV13 and TRBJ2-7; 9 positions match TRBD2. The CDR3 extends over 16 amino acids. J lost 3 bases, V lost 1 base, and 7 bases had no gene match. From germline, CDR1 is PRHDT and CDR2 FYEKMQ (reference sequence). The CDR3 protein is CASSLDSTSGGYEQYF. Incomplete CDR3 DNA: TGTGCCAGCAGCTTAGACTCGACTAGCGGAGGCTACGAG.

Regarding this clone: The read gets to within 3 residues of the CDR3 end, and the germline J gene fills in the rest. The chain couples TRBV5-5 to TRBJ2-7; 7 bases are a match to TRBD1. This CDR3 has 13 amino acids. Per the germline V gene, CDR1 is SGHKS and CDR2 is YYEKEE (reference sequence). Trimming removed 4 bases from V and 4 bases from J; junction bases left unmatched: 5. The CDR3 bases that were read are TGTGCCAGCAGCCACCAGGGGGAGTACGAG. Amino acid sequence: CASSHQGEYE. The CDR3 reads in full as CASSHQGEYEQYF.

As regards this clone: Coverage ceases 3 residues before the CDR3 finishes, and the germline J gene fills in the end. The rearrangement links TRBV12-5 to TRBJ1-5; D may be TRBD1 (6 bases). This CDR3 has 15 residues. Germline-derived CDR1 and CDR2 are LGHNT and FRNRAP. V lost 5 bases to trimming and J lost 6 bases, with 17 bases between them. The sequenced part of the CDR3 DNA is TGTGCTAGTGGTACCTCACAGGGAAGTGGTCAGCCC. It specifies CASGTSQGSGQP. The CDR3, in full, reads CASGTSQGSGQPQHF.

Note on this clone: The CDR3 end lies 3 residues beyond the end of the read and is filled in from the germline J gene. The V gene is TRBV20-1, the J gene TRBJ1-3; the match to TRBD1 covers 7 bases. CDR1 and CDR2 (germline): DFQATT, SNEGSKA (reference sequence). The CDR3 is 14 amino acids. V gave up 6 bases and J gave up 2 bases; unmatched junction bases: 7. The CDR3 here is CSARDQGAGNTIYF. The DNA read from the CDR3 is TGCAGTGCGCGCGATCAGGGGGCTGGAAACACC.

To note about this clone: From the germline J gene comes the end of the CDR3, since the read stops 3 residues before it. This sequence joins TRBV20-1 and TRBJ2-3; no firm D call. Germline assignment: CDR1 DFQATT and CDR2 SNEGSKA (reference sequence). This CDR3 has 11 residues. Trimming stripped 2 bases from V and 6 bases from J, with 6 bases between. The CDR3 sequence is CSARPGDTQYF. The CDR3 DNA, read in part, is TGCAGTGCTAGACCCGGGGATACG.

Remarks on this clone: The CDR3 end is not reached by the read, which stops 3 residues before it; the germline J gene fills it in. The rearrangement links TRBV15 to TRBJ2-3; D perhaps matches TRBD2 (6 bases). Germline lookup yields CDR1 LNHNV and CDR2 YYDKDF (reference sequence). The ends were cut back, 1 base at V and 4 bases at J, with 12 bases in the middle. The CDR3 is 15 amino acids. The DNA read from the CDR3 is TGTGCCACCAGCAGAGGCGGGAAGCACCCAGATACG. This codes for CATSRGGKHPDT. Given in full, the CDR3 is CATSRGGKHPDTQYF. Full variable domain (outside the CDR3, taken from reference TRBV15 and TRBJ2-3): DAMVIQNPRYQVTQFGKPVTLSCSQTLNHNVMYWYQQKSSQAPKLLFHYYDKDFNNEADTPDNFQSRRPNTSFCFLDIRSPGLGDTAMYLCATSRGGKHPDTQYFGPGTRLTVL.

Concerning this clone: Sequencing ends 3 residues short of the CDR3 end; the germline J gene provides the rest. V is TRBV19 and J is TRBJ2-7; 8 bases are shared with TRBD1. The germline V gene has CDR1 LNHDA and CDR2 SQIVND (reference sequence). This CDR3 region has 15 residues. V lost 5 bases, J lost 5 bases, and 11 bases stayed unmatched. The CDR3 sequence is CASSPWTGSTDEQYF. CDR3 DNA, as far as it was read: TGTGCCAGTAGTCCCTGGACAGGGAGTACGGACGAG.

Concerning this clone: The CDR3 is cut off 3 residues early in the read; its end comes from the germline J gene. The chain carries TRBV5-1 and TRBJ2-1; TRBD1 aligns across 10 bases. Germline CDR1 and CDR2: SGHRS and YFSETQ. There are 14 residues in the CDR3. V dropped 4 bases and J dropped 5; count of bases not matched to a gene: 3. The CDR3 region is CASSRTGGNNEQFF. CDR3 bases read: TGCGCCAGCAGCCGGACAGGGGGTAACAATGAG.

Remarks on this clone: The observed sequence ends 3 residues before the CDR3 terminus, with the missing tail filled in from the germline J gene. The chain links TRBV14 to TRBJ1-1; D is possibly TRBD1 (6 bases). Germline V lookup: CDR1 SGHDN, CDR2 FVKESK. The CDR3 totals 14 residues. V lost 0 bases to trimming and J lost 5 bases, with 10 bases between them. The part of the CDR3 DNA that was read is TGTGCCAGCAGCCAAGATTTCGGGACAACTGAA. Translated: CASSQDFGTTE. The CDR3 in full is CASSQDFGTTEAFF.

A remark on this clone: The read terminates 3 residues ahead of where the CDR3 ends, so the germline J gene completes it. This chain uses TRBV28 with TRBJ2-7; TRBD1 might be the D (6 bases). The CDR3 has 12 residues. The V and J ends lost 11 bases and 0 bases respectively, with 11 bases between them. The germline V gene encodes CDR1 MDHEN and CDR2 SYDVKM. CDR3 loop: CASGTTSYEQYF. The sequenced part of the CDR3 DNA is TGTGCCTCTGGGACAACCTCCTACGAG.